This TCR beta chain was recovered during a study of CD8+CD57+ T cells in acquired aplastic anemia. Study information: Quantities of DNA derived from sorted CD4+ and CD8+ cells averaged around 3.2 ug.

For CDR3 and TCR beta VDJ profiling, genomic DNA was the template used. TCRdb itself ran the reads through MiXCR, one entry per CDR3 protein. Of around 200,000 distinct CDR3 sequences detected, approximately 60% appear once; the ten largest clones hold roughly 29%. Study outcomes and limitations: Patients and controls were found to share twenty-nine CD8+ CDR3 sequences. Patients showed no significant difference from controls in CD8+ Simpson's diversity.

A single count supports this clonotype. What it binds is not known. This CDR3 region has 18 residues. J was trimmed by 5 bases and V by 5 bases; bases with no gene match: 20. CDR1 SQVTM and CDR2 ANQGSEA come from the germline V gene. The J gene is TRBJ2-1, the V gene TRBV29-1; 8 nucleotides line up with TRBD1. The receptor comes from a human donor in good health. Specimen: sorted CD4+, CD8+, or CD8+CD57+ T cells (not recorded which) from PBMCs. DNA of the CDR3: TGCAGCGTTCTTCCGGGACAGGTCCCATTGTCCCCCCACAATGAGCAGTTCTTC. It translates to CSVLPGQVPLSPHNEQFF.